This entry concerns a single TCR beta chain. The CDR3 is made up of 15 amino acids. The method was immunoSEQ multiplex PCR; TCRdb's version includes in-frame clones alone and lacks a portion of them. The sample has more than 550,000 clones, roughly two thirds seen once. These data originate in a study of shared clonotypes between healthy human individuals. The clonotype comes from a woman in her twenties or thirties in good health. J is TRBJ1-2 and V is TRBV1; the table's TRBD1 call for D was not verified on the DNA. TRBV1 is a recognized pseudogene. The sequencing input was memory CD4+ T cells sorted from blood. Subset defined: CD45RA-negative fraction. For the CDR3, the DNA is TGCACCAGCAGGTTGAAAGGGGACAGGGACCATGGCTACACCTTC. This sequence encodes CTSRLKGDRDHGYTF.